This TCR beta chain appears in the sequencing data of a study of Ad26.COV2.S vaccination and SARS-CoV-2 variants. At the level of the study: Ad26.COV2.S, an intramuscular injection, was given once or twice 56 days apart.

Deletions cut 3 bases from V and 1 base from J, with 18 bases between. Germline V lookup: CDR1 SGHTA, CDR2 FQGNSA. This CDR3 comprises 17 residues. The treatment is: 15 to 20 received Ad26.COV2.S at low or high dose, single or two shots; several received placebo; per-sample allocation not given. The samples were gathered on day 63 after the first injection of vaccine or placebo. Boston supplied an adult donor aged 18-55 years. An Ad26 vector carrying the Wuhan-strain SARS-CoV-2 spike served as the vaccine. Repertoires were generated with immunoSEQ multiplex PCR, while TCRdb's copy carries only in-frame clones and drops some. Here the sample spans hundreds of thousands of clones, 70% to 90% being singletons.

The input for sequencing was peripheral blood, taken in a trial of Ad26.COV2.S vaccine versus placebo. The V gene is TRBV7-2, the J gene TRBJ1-1, with TRBD1 as a possible D gene (5 bases). This clonotype was sampled from a person between 18 and 60 years old who received the Ad26.COV2.S COVID-19 vaccine or a placebo. The CDR3 sequence is CASSFSGTPGANTEAFF. The CDR3 DNA sequence: TGTGCCAGCAGCTTCTCGGGGACCCCAGGCGCGAACACTGAAGCTTTCTTT.